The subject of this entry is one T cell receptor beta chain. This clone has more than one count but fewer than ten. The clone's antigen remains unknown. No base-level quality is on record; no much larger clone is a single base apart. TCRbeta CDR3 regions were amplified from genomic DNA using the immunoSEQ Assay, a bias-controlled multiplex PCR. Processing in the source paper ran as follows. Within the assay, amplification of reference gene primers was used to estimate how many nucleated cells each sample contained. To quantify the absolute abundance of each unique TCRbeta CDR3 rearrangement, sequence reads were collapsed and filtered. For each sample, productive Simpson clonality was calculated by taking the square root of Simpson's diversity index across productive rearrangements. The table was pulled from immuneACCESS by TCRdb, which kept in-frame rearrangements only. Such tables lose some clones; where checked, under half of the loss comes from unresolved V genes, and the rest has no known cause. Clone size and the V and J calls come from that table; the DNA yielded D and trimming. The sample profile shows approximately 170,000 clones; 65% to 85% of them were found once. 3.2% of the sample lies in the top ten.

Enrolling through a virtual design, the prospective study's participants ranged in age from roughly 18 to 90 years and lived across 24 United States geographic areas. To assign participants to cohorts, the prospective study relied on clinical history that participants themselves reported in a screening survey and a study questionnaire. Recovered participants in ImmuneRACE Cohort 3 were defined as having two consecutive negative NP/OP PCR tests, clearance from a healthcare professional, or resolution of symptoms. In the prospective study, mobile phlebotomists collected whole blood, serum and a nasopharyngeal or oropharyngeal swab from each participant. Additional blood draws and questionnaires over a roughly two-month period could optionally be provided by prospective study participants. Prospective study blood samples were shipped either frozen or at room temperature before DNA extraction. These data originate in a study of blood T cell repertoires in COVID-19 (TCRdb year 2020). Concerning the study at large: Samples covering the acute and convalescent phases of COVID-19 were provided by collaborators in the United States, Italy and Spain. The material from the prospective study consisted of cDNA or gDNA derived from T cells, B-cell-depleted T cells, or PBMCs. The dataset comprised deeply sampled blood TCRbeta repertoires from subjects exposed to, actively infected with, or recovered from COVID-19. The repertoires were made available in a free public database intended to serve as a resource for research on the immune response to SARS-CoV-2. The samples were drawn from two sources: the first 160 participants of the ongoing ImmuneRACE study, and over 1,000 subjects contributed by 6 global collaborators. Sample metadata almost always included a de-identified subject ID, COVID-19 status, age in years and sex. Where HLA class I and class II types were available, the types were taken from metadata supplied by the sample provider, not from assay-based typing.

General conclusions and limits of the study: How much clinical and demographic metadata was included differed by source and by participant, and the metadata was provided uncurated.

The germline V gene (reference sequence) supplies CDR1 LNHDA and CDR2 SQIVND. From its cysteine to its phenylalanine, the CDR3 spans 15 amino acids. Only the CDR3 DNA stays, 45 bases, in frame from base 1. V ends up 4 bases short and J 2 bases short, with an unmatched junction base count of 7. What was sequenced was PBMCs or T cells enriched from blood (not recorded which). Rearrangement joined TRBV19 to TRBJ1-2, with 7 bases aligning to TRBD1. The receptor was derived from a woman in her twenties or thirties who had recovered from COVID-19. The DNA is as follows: TGTGCCAGTAGTAGGGTTGACAGGGCGAACTATGGCTACACCTTC. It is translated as CASSRVDRANYGYTF.